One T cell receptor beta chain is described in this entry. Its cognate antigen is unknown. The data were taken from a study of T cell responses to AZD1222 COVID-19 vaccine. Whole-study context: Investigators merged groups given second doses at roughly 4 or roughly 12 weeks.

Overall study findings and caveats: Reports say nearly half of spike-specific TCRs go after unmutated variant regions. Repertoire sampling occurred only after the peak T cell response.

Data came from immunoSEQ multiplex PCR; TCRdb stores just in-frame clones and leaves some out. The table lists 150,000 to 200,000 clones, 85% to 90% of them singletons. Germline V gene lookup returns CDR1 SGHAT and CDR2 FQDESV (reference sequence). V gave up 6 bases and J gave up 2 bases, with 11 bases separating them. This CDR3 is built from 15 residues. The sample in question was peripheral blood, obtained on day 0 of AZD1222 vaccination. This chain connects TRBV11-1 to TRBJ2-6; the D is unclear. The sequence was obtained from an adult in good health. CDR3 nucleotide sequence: TGTGCCAGCAGTGCCCGGCAGGCTGGGGCCAACGTCCTGACTTTC. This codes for CASSARQAGANVLTF.